This is a list of T cell receptor beta chains from one sample in a study of cytomegalovirus exposure and HLA in healthy donors. Method: immunoSEQ multiplex PCR; TCRdb's copy keeps in-frame clones and lacks some. Altogether about 60,000 clones are present, approximately 71% being singletons, with the ten largest covering 30% to 35%. Sequencing used PBMCs. These receptors came from a man aged 40-55 years in good health and CMV-seropositive. CDR3s include the opening cysteine and the closing phenylalanine or tryptophan. The order of the fields is D gene, clone size, V gene, J gene, CDR3 protein, CDR3 DNA. D genes are given only for firm matches. Clone size is given for some rows only: seen once, a few or many times, or a class if the clone is expanded.

TRBD2	.	TRBV5-1	TRBJ2-7	CASSSSTSGDSYEQYF	TGCGCCAGCAGCTCCTCTACTAGCGGGGACTCCTACGAGCAGTACTTC
.	.	TRBV2	TRBJ1-3	CASSQDSGNTIYF	TGTGCCAGCAGCCAGGACAGTGGAAACACCATATATTTT
TRBD2	.	TRBV29-1	TRBJ2-1	CSVEEELAGAADEQFF	TGCAGCGTTGAAGAGGAACTAGCGGGGGCCGCCGATGAGCAGTTCTTC
TRBD1	.	TRBV6-5	TRBJ1-2	CASRGSGGSNYGYTF	TGTGCCAGCAGGGGCTCAGGGGGCTCTAACTATGGCTACACCTTC
.	.	TRBV30	TRBJ2-3	CAWSVGGGADTQYF	TGTGCCTGGAGTGTTGGAGGGGGCGCAGATACGCAGTATTTT
TRBD1	.	TRBV5-6	TRBJ1-6	CASSLGSGRGHSPLHF	TGTGCCAGCAGTCTAGGGTCAGGCAGGGGGCATTCACCCCTCCACTTT
.	few	TRBV7-8	TRBJ1-3	CASSLNAGPSGNTIYF	TGTGCCAGCAGCTTAAACGCAGGGCCCTCTGGAAACACCATATATTTT
TRBD2	.	TRBV5-4	TRBJ2-7	CASSSGTSVAYEQYF	TGTGCCAGCAGCTCCGGGACTAGCGTAGCCTACGAGCAGTACTTC
.	few	TRBV6-6	TRBJ1-3	CASQDRGSGNTIYF	TGTGCCAGCCAAGACCGGGGCTCTGGAAACACCATATATTTT
.	.	TRBV7-8	TRBJ1-1	CASSPPGGWLNTEAFF	TGTGCCAGCAGCCCCCCCGGGGGGTGGCTAAACACTGAAGCTTTCTTT